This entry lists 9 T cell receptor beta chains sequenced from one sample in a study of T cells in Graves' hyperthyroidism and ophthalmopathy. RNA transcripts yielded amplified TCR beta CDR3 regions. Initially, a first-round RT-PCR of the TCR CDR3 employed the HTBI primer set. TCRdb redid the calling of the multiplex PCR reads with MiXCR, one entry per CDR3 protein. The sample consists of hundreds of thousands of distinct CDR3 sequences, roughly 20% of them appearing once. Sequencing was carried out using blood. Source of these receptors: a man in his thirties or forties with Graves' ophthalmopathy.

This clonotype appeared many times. The CDR3 spells CASSPQGDKTQYF. The CDR3 bases are TGTGCCAGCAGTCCACAGGGGGACAAGACCCAGTACTTC. The chain joins TRBV12-3 or TRBV12-4 to TRBJ2-5; 8 nucleotides align to TRBD1. The CDR3 is 13 amino acids. V shed 5 bases, J shed 6 bases, and the junction held 5 bases outside the gene matches.

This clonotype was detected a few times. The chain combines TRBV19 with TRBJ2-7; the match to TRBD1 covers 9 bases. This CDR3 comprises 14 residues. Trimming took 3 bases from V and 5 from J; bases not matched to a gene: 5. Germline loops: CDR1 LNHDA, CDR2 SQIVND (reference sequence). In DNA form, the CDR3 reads TGTGCCAGTAGTATTCGGACAGGGGTCGACGAGCAGTACTTC. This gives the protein CASSIRTGVDEQYF. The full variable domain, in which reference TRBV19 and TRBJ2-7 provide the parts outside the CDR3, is DGGITQSPKYLFRKEGQNVTLSCEQNLNHDAMYWYRQDPGQGLRLIYYSQIVNDFQKGDIAEGYSVSREKKESFPLTVTSAQKNPTAFYLCASSIRTGVDEQYFGPGTRLTVT.

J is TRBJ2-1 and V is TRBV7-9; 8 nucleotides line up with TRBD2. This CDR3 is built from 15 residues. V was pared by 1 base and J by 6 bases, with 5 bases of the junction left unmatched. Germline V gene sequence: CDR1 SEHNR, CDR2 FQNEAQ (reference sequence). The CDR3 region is CASSLGAGVFNEQFF. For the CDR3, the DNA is TGTGCCAGCAGCTTAGGAGCGGGGGTCTTCAATGAGCAGTTCTTC. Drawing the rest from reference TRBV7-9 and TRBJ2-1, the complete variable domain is DTGVSQNPRHKITKRGQNVTFRCDPISEHNRLYWYRQTLGQGPEFLTYFQNEAQLEKSRLLSDRFSAERPKGSFSTLEIQRTEQGDSAMYLCASSLGAGVFNEQFFGPGTRLTVL.

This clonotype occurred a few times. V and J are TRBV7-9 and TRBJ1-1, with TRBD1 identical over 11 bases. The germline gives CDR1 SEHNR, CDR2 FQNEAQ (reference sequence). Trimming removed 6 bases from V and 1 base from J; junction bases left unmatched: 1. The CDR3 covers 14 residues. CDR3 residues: CASRGQGGNTEAFF. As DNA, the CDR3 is TGTGCCAGCAGGGGACAGGGGGGGAACACTGAAGCTTTCTTT.

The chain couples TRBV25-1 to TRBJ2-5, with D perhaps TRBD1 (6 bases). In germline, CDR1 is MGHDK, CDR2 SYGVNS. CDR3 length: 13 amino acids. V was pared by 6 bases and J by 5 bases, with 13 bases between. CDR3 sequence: CASSVGGSETQYF. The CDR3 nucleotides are TGTGCCAGCAGCGTAGGGGGAAGCGAGACCCAGTACTTC.

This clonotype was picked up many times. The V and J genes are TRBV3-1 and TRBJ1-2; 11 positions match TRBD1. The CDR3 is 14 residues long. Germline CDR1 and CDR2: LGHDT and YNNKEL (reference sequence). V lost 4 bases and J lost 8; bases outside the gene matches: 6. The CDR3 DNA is TGTGCCAGCAGCCGAAAAGGGACAGGGGGAGGCTACACCTTC. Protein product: CASSRKGTGGGYTF. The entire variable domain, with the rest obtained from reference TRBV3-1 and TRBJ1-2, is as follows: DTAVSQTPKYLVTQMGNDKSIKCEQNLGHDTMYWYKQDSKKFLKIMFSYNNKELIINETVPNRFSPKSPDKAHLNLHINSLELGDSAVYFCASSRKGTGGGYTFGSGTRLTVV.

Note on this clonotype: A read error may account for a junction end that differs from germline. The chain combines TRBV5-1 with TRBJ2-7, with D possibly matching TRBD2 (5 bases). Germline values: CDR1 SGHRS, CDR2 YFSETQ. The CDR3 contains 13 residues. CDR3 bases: TGCGCCAGCAGCTCGGCGGGTACCTACGAGCAGTGCTTC. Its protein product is CASSSAGTYEQCF.

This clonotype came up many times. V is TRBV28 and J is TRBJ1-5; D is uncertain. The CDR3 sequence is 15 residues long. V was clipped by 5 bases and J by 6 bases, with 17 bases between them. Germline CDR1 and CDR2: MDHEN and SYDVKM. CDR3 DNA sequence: TGTGCCAGCAGTCCATGGGCAGATGGTAGTCAGCCCCAGCATTTT. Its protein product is CASSPWADGSQPQHF.

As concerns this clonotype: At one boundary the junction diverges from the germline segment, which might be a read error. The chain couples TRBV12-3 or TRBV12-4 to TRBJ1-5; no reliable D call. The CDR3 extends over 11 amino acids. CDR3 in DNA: TGTGCCAACAGTTTGACACGGGCCCAGCATTTT. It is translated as CANSLTRAQHF.